These T cell receptor beta chains were read from a single sample in a study of blood T cell repertoires in COVID-19. The assay was immunoSEQ multiplex PCR, and TCRdb's table has in-frame clones only and misses some. The table lists about 280,000 clones, around nine tenths of them singletons. What was sequenced was peripheral blood. The receptors stem from a woman younger than 45 with COVID-19, enrolled during active disease. Both conserved end residues are part of each CDR3. The D gene is left open where the match is weak. Size is omitted from some rows. Given values are once, few, many or a class for expanded clones.

j_call d_call v_call clone_size cdr3_nt cdr3_aa
TRBJ2-1 TRBD2 TRBV6-4 once TGTGCCAGCACAGGGCGGTGGGGGGGAATTCACAATGAGCAGTTCTTC CASTGRWGGIHNEQFF
TRBJ1-1 - TRBV4-1 - TGCGCCAGCAGCCAAGGGTTGGCAGGGCTAAAGGGAGCTTTCTTT CASSQGLAGLKGAFF
TRBJ1-5 TRBD1 TRBV6-5 - TGTGCCAGCAGTTCTCAACCGGGACAGGGCAATCAGCCCCAGCATTTT CASSSQPGQGNQPQHF
TRBJ1-2 - TRBV7-2 - TGTGCCAGCAGCTTCCGGGGGAGACGTTTCGGCCCTGAGTGG CASSFRGRRFGPEW
TRBJ2-4 - TRBV25-1 few TGTGCCAGCAGTGAATATGAACCGGGACTAGCCAAAAACATTCAGTACTTC CASSEYEPGLAKNIQYF
TRBJ2-3 - TRBV6-5 - TGTGCCAGCAGAGCCCCAGGTCGGACAGATACGCAGTATTTT CASRAPGRTDTQYF
TRBJ2-3 - TRBV9 - TGTGCCAGCAGCCTCGCGGGGCCAGATACGCAGTATTTT CASSLAGPDTQYF
TRBJ2-1 TRBD1 TRBV5-1 - TGCGCCAGCAGCCGGGACAGGACCTACAATGAGCAGTTCTTC CASSRDRTYNEQFF
TRBJ2-3 TRBD2 TRBV5-4 - TGTGCCAGCAGCTTGACCGGGAGGGGGACCGATACGCAGTATTTT CASSLTGRGTDTQYF
TRBJ1-5 - TRBV28 - TGTGCCAGCAGTCCCCCACTTCAGCCCCAGCATTTT CASSPPLQPQHF
TRBJ2-2 - TRBV5-4 - TGTGCCAGCAGCTTGGAGGCGACATCTACCGGGGAGCTGTTTTTT CASSLEATSTGELFF
TRBJ2-2 - TRBV24-1 - TGTGCCACCAGTGATTCGGGAGACGCAGGCACCGGGGAGCTGTTTTTT CATSDSGDAGTGELFF
TRBJ1-1 - TRBV10-1 - TGCGCCAGCAGTGAGAACAGTATGAACACTGAAGCTTTCTTT CASSENSMNTEAFF
TRBJ2-1 TRBD1 TRBV10-3 - TGTGCCATCGCATCTAAAGCAGGGGGAGACAATGAGCAGTTCTTC CAIASKAGGDNEQFF
TRBJ1-5 TRBD1 TRBV5-6 - TGTGCCAGCAGCGGAGGACAGGGGGCATATAGCAATCAGCCCCAGCATTTT CASSGGQGAYSNQPQHF
TRBJ2-7 - TRBV19 - TGTGCCAGTAGTAGGGCAGGGGACTACGAGCAGTACTTC CASSRAGDYEQYF
TRBJ2-7 - TRBV18 - TGTGCCAGCTCACCACTTTCGGGCAGGGATATCTACGAGCAGTACTTC CASSPLSGRDIYEQYF
TRBJ1-6 - TRBV11-2 few TGTGCCAGCAGTCCTAGCGGTAATTCACCCCTCCACTTT CASSPSGNSPLHF
TRBJ2-5 TRBD2 TRBV5-1 - TGCGCCAGCAGCTGGGAGGGCGAGACCCAGTACTTC CASSWEGETQYF
TRBJ1-1 TRBD1 TRBV19 - TGTGCCAGTAGTTCCTTGACAGGGCTGAACACTGAAGCTTTCTTT CASSSLTGLNTEAFF
TRBJ2-7 TRBD1 TRBV4-2 - TGTGCCAGCAGCCCGTCCCGGACAGGGGGTTCCTACGAGCAGTACTTC CASSPSRTGGSYEQYF
TRBJ2-1 TRBD2 TRBV7-6 - TGTGCCAGCAGCCCCCCGCGCGGTAGCGGGTACAATGAGCAGTTCTTC CASSPPRGSGYNEQFF
TRBJ1-5 TRBD1 TRBV24-1 - TGTGCCACCAGTGATGGGGACAGGGATCGGCAGCCCCAGCATTTT CATSDGDRDRQPQHF
TRBJ2-3 TRBD2 TRBV11-2 - TGTGCCAGCAGCTTAGCGGGAGGGCTCACAGATACGCAGTATTTT CASSLAGGLTDTQYF
TRBJ2-7 - TRBV4-1 - TGCGCCAGCAGCCAAGGCCGGGTCCTCTCCTACGAGCAGTACTTC CASSQGRVLSYEQYF
TRBJ1-1 - TRBV28 - TGTGCCAGCAGTTTATCCCAGGTTCGCGCCACTGAAGCTTTCTTT CASSLSQVRATEAFF
TRBJ1-6 - TRBV12-3/TRBV12-4 - TGTGCCAGCAGTTCATCCCTCAGGTCGCCCCTCCACTTT CASSSSLRSPLHF
TRBJ1-1 - TRBV6-5 - TGTGCCAGCAGTCTCTCTAGGGGCGGCGCTGAAGCTTTCTTT CASSLSRGGAEAFF
TRBJ1-1 - TRBV30 - TGTGCCTGGAGTGTACTAAGCCCTGAAGCTTTCTTT CAWSVLSPEAFF
TRBJ2-3 TRBD2 TRBV6-4 - TGTGCCAGCAGTGAGATAGCGGGAGGGCCTACAGATACGCAGTATTTT CASSEIAGGPTDTQYF
TRBJ1-2 TRBD1 TRBV6-2/TRBV6-3 few TGTGCCAGCAGTTACTGGACAGGGAGAGCTAACTATGGCTACACCTTC CASSYWTGRANYGYTF
TRBJ2-5 - TRBV6-5 - TGTGCCAGCAGTTACTCTAGCGGTAGAGAGACCCAGTACTTC CASSYSSGRETQYF
TRBJ1-6 - TRBV7-2 few TGTGCCAGCAGCTTAAGAGGGGGTACAGGGCCCGGACCCCTCCACTTT CASSLRGGTGPGPLHF
TRBJ2-1 TRBD2 TRBV3-1/TRBV3-2 - TGTGCCAGCAGCCAAGATCCAGCGGGGTACTACAATGAGCAGTTCTTC CASSQDPAGYYNEQFF
TRBJ1-1 - TRBV6-2/TRBV6-3 - TGTGCCAGCAGTTACGCCGGAGGGGCGCAAGCTTTCTTT CASSYAGGAQAFF
TRBJ2-7 TRBD2 TRBV6-1 - TGTGCCAGCAGTGATCTCGGGACTAGAGCCGAGCAGTACTTC CASSDLGTRAEQYF
TRBJ2-4 TRBD1 TRBV28 - TGTGCCAGCAGTTTAGGGGACAGAAACATTCAGTACTTC CASSLGDRNIQYF
TRBJ1-2 - TRBV9 - TGTGCCAGCAGCGTAGGTCAGCAGGGCTCGAACTATGGCTACACCTTC CASSVGQQGSNYGYTF
TRBJ1-4 - TRBV7-9 - TGTGCCAGCAGCTTTTACAGGAGTGAAAAACTGTTTTTT CASSFYRSEKLFF
TRBJ2-2 TRBD2 TRBV9 once TGTGCCAGCAGCCATTTGGGGGGGAGCACCGGGGAGCTGTTTTTT CASSHLGGSTGELFF
TRBJ2-5 TRBD1 TRBV5-1 - TGCGCCAGCAGCGGGCCCGGGACAGGGGGAGAGACCCAGTACTTC CASSGPGTGGETQYF
TRBJ1-5 TRBD1 TRBV7-2 - TGTGCCAGCAGCTTGACAGGGTTGAGCAATCAGCCCCAGCATTTT CASSLTGLSNQPQHF
TRBJ2-3 TRBD2 TRBV10-1 - TGCGCCAGCAGCGGACTAGCGGGAGGGAGGAACACAGATACGCAGTATTTT CASSGLAGGRNTDTQYF
TRBJ2-7 TRBD2 TRBV6-5 - TGTGCCAGCAGTTTCGGGACTAGCGGCTACGAGCAGTACTTC CASSFGTSGYEQYF
TRBJ2-3 TRBD2 TRBV6-5 - TGTGCCAGCACCGGACTAGGTTTGGTTACAGATACGCAGTATTTT CASTGLGLVTDTQYF
TRBJ1-5 TRBD1 TRBV7-8 once TGTGCCAGCAGCTTACGACAGGGCGAAAGGCCCCAGCATTTT CASSLRQGERPQHF
TRBJ2-3 TRBD2 TRBV10-1 - TGCGCCAGCAGTCCGGGACTAGCGGGAGCAGGGGATACGCAGTATTTT CASSPGLAGAGDTQYF
TRBJ2-5 TRBD2 TRBV3-1/TRBV3-2 - TGTGCCAGCACCCAACTAGCGTCTAACCAAGAGACCCAGTACTTC CASTQLASNQETQYF
TRBJ2-2 - TRBV7-2 once TGTGCCAGCAGCGGGGGGACGGGTTTCGCCGGGGAGCTGTTTTTT CASSGGTGFAGELFF